The following is a T cell receptor beta chain sequence with its context. Its matching antigen is unknown. The observed sequence ends 3 residues before the CDR3 terminus, with the missing tail filled in from the germline J gene. The CDR3 runs 13 residues. Per the germline V gene, CDR1 is LNHDA and CDR2 is SQIVND (reference sequence). Donors gave roughly 5 to 8 ml heparinized peripheral whole blood. The data originate from a study of T cell clonality in common variable immunodeficiency. Overall study findings and caveats: TCRbeta clonality was increased in CVID versus healthy controls. Compared with controls, CVID subjects had fewer shared TCRbeta clones. Patient heterogeneity in the CVID cohort limited correlations between repertoire features and clinical complications.

Here immunoSEQ multiplex PCR was the method, and the copy in TCRdb shows in-frame clones only, minus some. The sample has roughly 30,000 clones, none seen only once. The gene calls are TRBV19 and TRBJ1-2; 7 bases map to TRBD1. The sequence was obtained from a person between 18 and 75 years old in good health. Sequencing was carried out using peripheral blood mononuclear cells. CDR3 DNA, as far as it was read: TGTGCCAGTAGTATTAACAGGGGAGAGGGC. Translation: CASSINRGEG. The CDR3 as a whole reads CASSINRGEGYTF. Using reference TRBV19 and TRBJ1-2 for the parts outside the CDR3, the full variable domain is DGGITQSPKYLFRKEGQNVTLSCEQNLNHDAMYWYRQDPGQGLRLIYYSQIVNDFQKGDIAEGYSVSREKKESFPLTVTSAQKNPTAFYLCASSINRGEGYTFGSGTRLTVV.